Below are 9 T cell receptor beta chains sequenced from a single sample in a study of cytomegalovirus exposure and HLA in healthy donors. PCR was performed using 60 Vbeta and 13 Jbeta primers. TCRdb keeps only in-frame clones here, not all; method: immunoSEQ multiplex PCR. The sample includes around 160,000 clones, around 79% seen only once; the top ten take more than 13%. Sequencing was done on a sample of PBMCs. These receptors came from a man aged 50 to 60 in good health and CMV-seropositive.

The chain recombines TRBV9 with TRBJ2-3, with 8 bases fitting TRBD2. In germline, CDR1 is SGDLS, CDR2 YYNGEE. V was pared by 2 bases and J by 2 bases, with 4 bases of the junction left unmatched. The length of the CDR3 is 15 residues. CDR3 in DNA: TGTGCCAGCAGCGTCGGGGGGGCCTTCACAGATACGCAGTATTTT. Protein: CASSVGGAFTDTQYF.

The chain carries TRBV10-1 and TRBJ2-1; perhaps TRBD2 as D (5 bases). V lost 1 base to trimming and J lost 5 bases, with 12 bases between them. From germline, CDR1 is WNHNN and CDR2 SYGVQD (reference sequence). The CDR3 runs to 15 residues. CDR3 DNA: TGCGCCAGCAGTGAGTTCGAGCGGATCGACAATGAGCAGTTCTTC. It translates to CASSEFERIDNEQFF.

This clone was picked up one time. The chain is built from TRBV4-3 and TRBJ1-2; D not resolved. Between the trimmed V and J ends, which lost 1 base and 0 bases, there was a span of 9 bases. Germline CDR1 and CDR2: LGHNA and YSLEER. The CDR3 runs 15 residues. The CDR3 sequence: CASSQVREANYGYTF. In DNA, the CDR3 is TGCGCCAGCAGCCAAGTGAGGGAAGCTAACTATGGCTACACCTTC.

The V and J genes are TRBV6-5 and TRBJ1-6, with 7 bases identical to TRBD1. Trimming took 4 bases from V and 5 from J; bases not matched to a gene: 8. The V gene's germline CDR1 is MNHEY and CDR2 SVGAGI. The CDR3 has 16 residues. The CDR3 loop is CASSSLQGGHNSPLHF. The CDR3 DNA reads TGTGCCAGCAGTTCACTTCAGGGGGGTCATAATTCACCCCTCCACTTT.

The chain couples TRBV19 to TRBJ1-2; a possible D gene is TRBD1 (6 bases). The germline V gene encodes CDR1 LNHDA and CDR2 SQIVND (reference sequence). The V gene lost 11 bases and the J gene lost 8 bases, with 21 bases spanning the gap. This CDR3 spans 13 amino acids. This CDR3 reads CAVSRGPGWGYTF. CDR3 in DNA: TGTGCCGTTAGCAGGGGCCCTGGGTGGGGCTACACCTTC.

This chain uses TRBV11-2 with TRBJ2-7; 10 bases map to TRBD2. The CDR3 extends over 15 amino acids. V lost 5 bases to trimming and J lost 3 bases; unmatched junction nucleotides: 7. Germline V gene sequence: CDR1 SGHAT, CDR2 FQNNGV. CDR3 nucleotide sequence: TGTGCCAGCAGCCCTTTAGCGGGGGGCTACTACGAGCAGTACTTC. It is translated as CASSPLAGGYYEQYF.

This clone was observed a handful of times. The rearrangement uses TRBV7-8 and TRBJ1-1, with D maybe TRBD1 (5 bases). Looked up from germline, CDR1 is SGHVS and CDR2 is FQNEAQ. This CDR3 comprises 13 residues. The V end was cut by 6 bases, the J end by 4 bases, with 12 bases between. The CDR3 reads CASRNTGVTEAFF. CDR3 nucleotide sequence: TGTGCCAGCAGAAATACAGGAGTCACTGAAGCTTTCTTT. Full variable domain (rest looked up from reference TRBV7-8 and TRBJ1-1): GAGVSQSPRYKVAKRGQDVALRCDPISGHVSLFWYQQALGQGPEFLTYFQNEAQLDKSGLPSDRFFAERPEGSVSTLKIQRTQQEDSAVYLCASRNTGVTEAFFGQGTRLTVV.

J is TRBJ2-5 and V is TRBV5-1; TRBD2 might be the D (5 bases). CDR3 size: 15 residues. CDR1 is SGHRS, CDR2 YFSETQ, per germline. The V gene lost 1 base and the J gene lost 4 bases, with 14 bases spanning the gap. CDR3 nucleotide sequence: TGCGCCAGCAGCTTGCTTGATCCCCGGGGAGAGACCCAGTACTTC. This sequence encodes CASSLLDPRGETQYF.

The chain employs TRBV5-8 and TRBJ2-3, with 7 bases that match TRBD2. V shed 0 bases, J shed 1 base, and the junction held 2 bases outside the gene matches. This CDR3 comprises 15 residues. Germline CDR1 SGHTS, CDR2 YDEGEE. The CDR3 loop is CASSLVAGGTDTQYF. The CDR3 bases are TGTGCCAGCAGCTTGGTGGCGGGGGGCACAGATACGCAGTATTTT.